This TCR beta chain was found in a study of shared clonotypes between healthy human individuals. The CDR3 spans 13 residues. Germline V gene sequence: CDR1 MNHEY, CDR2 SVGAGI. V lost 5 bases to trimming and J lost 0 bases, with 6 bases between them. Clones were sequenced by immunoSEQ multiplex PCR, and TCRdb holds only the in-frame ones, with some missing. The table has a few million clones, around 90% seen once. The specimen sequenced was naive CD4+ T cells sorted from blood. Subset given: CD45RA+ positively selected. This chain joins TRBV6-5 and TRBJ2-3; D is ambiguous. This sequence was found in a man younger than 35 in good health. For the CDR3, the DNA is TGTGCCAGCAGTCAGGCTAGCACAGATACGCAGTATTTT. Amino acid sequence: CASSQASTDTQYF.